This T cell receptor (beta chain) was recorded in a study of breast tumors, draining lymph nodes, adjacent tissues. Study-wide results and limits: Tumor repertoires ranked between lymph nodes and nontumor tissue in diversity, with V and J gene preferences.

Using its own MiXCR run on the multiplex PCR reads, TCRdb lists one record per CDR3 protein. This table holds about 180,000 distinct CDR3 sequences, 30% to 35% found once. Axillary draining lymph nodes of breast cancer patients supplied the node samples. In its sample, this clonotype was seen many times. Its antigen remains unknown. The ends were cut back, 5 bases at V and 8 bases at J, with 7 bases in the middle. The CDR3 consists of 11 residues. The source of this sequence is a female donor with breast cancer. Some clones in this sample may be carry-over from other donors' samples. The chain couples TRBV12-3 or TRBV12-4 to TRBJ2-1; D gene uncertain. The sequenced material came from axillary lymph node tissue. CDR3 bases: TGTGCCAGCAGTCTCCAGTATGAGCAGTTCTTC. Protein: CASSLQYEQFF.